A single sample is the source of the 16 T cell receptor beta chains below, sequenced in a study of molecular identifiers for immune sequencing clone quantification. TCRdb itself ran the PCR reads through MiXCR, one entry per CDR3 protein. The sample lists fewer than 350,000 distinct CDR3 sequences, 24% occurring once. The sample taken for sequencing was naive CD8+ T cells from blood, with Jurkat cell RNA spiked in. Regarding subset: FACS-sorted CD8+CD4-CCR7+CD45RA+ naive T cells. These receptors were obtained from a human donor in good health. Some libraries in this study had Jurkat cell RNA spiked in.

This clonotype was detected ten times or more. The chain joins TRBV5-6 to TRBJ1-5; D not resolved. V was pared by 0 bases and J by 0 bases, with 13 bases between. This CDR3 has 17 residues. Germline CDR1 is SGHDT and CDR2 is YYEEEE. CDR3 region: CASSLGQTSYSNQPQHF. Written as DNA, the CDR3 is TGTGCCAGCAGCTTGGGTCAGACGAGTTATAGCAATCAGCCCCAGCATTTT. Full variable domain (rest looked up from reference TRBV5-6 and TRBJ1-5): DAGVTQSPTHLIKTRGQQVTLRCSPKSGHDTVSWYQQALGQGPQFIFQYYEEEERQRGNFPDRFSGHQFPNYSSELNVNALLLGDSALYLCASSLGQTSYSNQPQHFGDGTRLSIL.

This clonotype was recorded once. V and J are TRBV14 and TRBJ1-1; D call uncertain. This CDR3 comprises 15 residues. In germline, CDR1 is SGHDN, CDR2 FVKESK. V gave up 4 bases and J gave up 4 bases, with 16 bases separating them. CDR3 sequence: CASSRRTGFGTEAFF. CDR3 in DNA: TGTGCCAGCAGCCGCAGGACGGGATTCGGCACTGAAGCTTTCTTT.

On this clonotype: One end of the junction does not line up with germline, which may come from a read error. V and J are TRBV14 and TRBJ2-1, with D unclear. There are 15 residues in the CDR3. Germline V gene sequence: CDR1 SGHDN, CDR2 FVKESK. This CDR3 is CPSSQDFGKYNEQFF. CDR3 DNA sequence: TGTCCCAGCAGCCAAGATTTCGGCAAATACAATGAGCAGTTCTTC.

The chain has TRBV14 and TRBJ1-2; 7 nucleotides line up with TRBD1. The ends lost 0 bases at V and 1 base at J; junction bases unmatched: 5. The CDR3 is 16 residues long. In germline, CDR1 is SGHDN, CDR2 FVKESK. CDR3 in amino acids: CASSQDRAGGNYGYTF. CDR3 DNA sequence: TGTGCCAGCAGCCAAGATCGGGCAGGGGGTAACTATGGCTACACCTTC. Together with reference TRBV14 and TRBJ1-2, the CDR3 gives the full variable domain: EAGVTQFPSHSVIEKGQTVTLRCDPISGHDNLYWYRRVMGKEIKFLLHFVKESKQDESGMPNNRFLAERTGGTYSTLKVQPAELEDSGVYFCASSQDRAGGNYGYTFGSGTRLTVV.

This clonotype has only one observation. One base away lies a much larger clone, so this may be a sequencing read error. The rearrangement links TRBV9 to TRBJ2-3, with D uncertain. The CDR3 contains 13 residues. In germline, CDR1 is SGDLS, CDR2 YYNGEE. The CDR3 spells CASNVESTDTQYF. CDR3 DNA: TGTGCCAGCAACGTAGAGAGCACAGATACGCAGTATTTT.

This clonotype has more than one count but fewer than ten. The rearrangement uses TRBV28 and TRBJ2-3; 10 bases line up with TRBD2. Per germline, CDR1 MDHEN and CDR2 SYDVKM. The CDR3 is 15 amino acids. The trim removed 7 bases at V and 8 bases at J, leaving 12 bases unmatched. The CDR3 bases are TGTGCCAGCAAGTTTCAGCTAGCGGGAGTGGTTACGCAGTATTTT. Translating gives CASKFQLAGVVTQYF.

A remark on this clonotype: Given a much more abundant clone one base away, this may be a read error. This rearrangement joins TRBV6-6 to TRBJ1-5; D call uncertain. The germline V gene encodes CDR1 MNHNY and CDR2 SVGAGI (reference sequence). V was clipped by 6 bases and J by 0 bases, with 6 bases between them. The length of the CDR3 is 13 residues. Here the CDR3 reads CASRVCSNQPQHF. CDR3 nucleotide sequence: TGTGCCAGCAGGGTCTGTAGCAATCAGCCCCAGCATTTT.

The chain uses TRBV6-2 or TRBV6-3 and TRBJ2-1; 9 bases are a match to TRBD2. V lost 2 bases and J lost 1; bases outside the gene matches: 9. Germline values: CDR1 MNHEY, CDR2 SVGEGT. The CDR3 totals 18 residues. The CDR3 DNA is TGTGCCAGCAGTTACGGGACTAGCAGTCTTTGGTCCTACAATGAGCAGTTCTTC. Its protein product is CASSYGTSSLWSYNEQFF.

This clonotype was detected many times. The V and J genes are TRBV7-9 and TRBJ1-1; the D is unclear. V was trimmed by 5 bases and J by 8 bases, leaving 15 bases between them. Germline CDR1 reads SEHNR; CDR2 reads FQNEAQ (reference sequence). The CDR3 runs to 13 residues. Written as DNA, the CDR3 is TGTGCCAGCAGCGCCATACCCGGGAGCGAAGCTTTCTTT. Translation: CASSAIPGSEAFF.

This clonotype was observed many times. The chain links TRBV20-1 to TRBJ2-7, with D possibly matching TRBD1 (5 bases). The CDR3 has 13 residues. V was cut by 3 bases and J by 3 bases, with 12 bases left in between. Germline V gene lookup returns CDR1 DFQATT and CDR2 SNEGSKA (reference sequence). The CDR3 coding sequence is TGCAGTGCTAGCCTGGGCGACAGCTACGAGCAGTACTTC. It codes for CSASLGDSYEQYF.

Comment on this clonotype: A single base separates this from a much larger clone, so it may be a read error. CDR3 in amino acids: CASSPRDRHCEQYF. The CDR3 bases are TGTGCCAGTAGTCCCCGGGACCGCCACTGCGAGCAGTACTTC. The V call is TRBV19, the J call TRBJ2-7; D could derive from TRBD1 or TRBD2 (5 bases each). CDR1 is LNHDA and CDR2 is SQIVND in the germline V gene (reference sequence). This CDR3 comprises 14 residues. Trimming removed 5 bases from V and 6 bases from J, with 17 bases in between. Variable domain in full (rest from reference TRBV19 and TRBJ2-7): DGGITQSPKYLFRKEGQNVTLSCEQNLNHDAMYWYRQDPGQGLRLIYYSQIVNDFQKGDIAEGYSVSREKKESFPLTVTSAQKNPTAFYLCASSPRDRHCEQYFGPGTRLTVT.

V and J are TRBV12-3 or TRBV12-4 and TRBJ2-2; TRBD2 matches at 7 bases. The length of the CDR3 is 14 residues. Germline trimming cut 4 bases from V and 1 base from J; bases unmatched to any gene: 0. This chain's CDR3 is CASSSSGNTGELFF. The CDR3 coding sequence is TGTGCCAGCAGTTCTAGCGGGAACACCGGGGAGCTGTTTTTT.

This clonotype came up a few times. The chain uses TRBV13 and TRBJ2-1; TRBD2 matches 8 bases. V lost 0 bases, J lost 6 bases, and 4 bases stayed unmatched. The CDR3 consists of 15 residues. Germline V CDR1 and CDR2: PRHDT, FYEKMQ (reference sequence). The CDR3 loop is CASSLGLGGANEQFF. CDR3 coding DNA: TGTGCCAGCAGCTTAGGACTCGGGGGGGCCAATGAGCAGTTCTTC.

In its sample, this clonotype was seen many times. The V and J genes are TRBV19 and TRBJ1-5; 8 bases fit TRBD1. This CDR3 comprises 15 residues. The V gene end was trimmed by 3 bases and the J gene end by 4 bases; junction bases not matched to a gene: 5. CDR1 and CDR2 from the germline V gene are LNHDA and SQIVND (reference sequence). CDR3 in amino acids: CASSMTGTGNQPQHF. CDR3 bases: TGTGCCAGTAGTATGACCGGGACAGGTAATCAGCCCCAGCATTTT.

A few counts support this clonotype. The gene calls are TRBV4-1 and TRBJ2-5; 7 nucleotides match TRBD1. Germline loops: CDR1 MGHRA, CDR2 YSYEKL. The trim removed 3 bases at V and 7 bases at J, leaving 8 bases unmatched. This CDR3 has 14 residues. The CDR3 sequence is CASSQTGLRGTQYF. DNA for the CDR3: TGCGCCAGCAGCCAGACAGGGCTCCGGGGGACCCAGTACTTC.

This clonotype was counted many times. This chain links TRBV6-2 or TRBV6-3 with TRBJ2-2, with 12 positions matching TRBD2. Germline values: CDR1 MNHEY, CDR2 SVGEGT. This CDR3 comprises 15 residues. With V trimmed by 6 bases and J by 4 bases, 3 bases remained unmatched. The CDR3 DNA reads as TGTGCCAGCAGACTAGCGGGAGGTCTCACCGGGGAGCTGTTTTTT. It is translated as CASRLAGGLTGELFF.